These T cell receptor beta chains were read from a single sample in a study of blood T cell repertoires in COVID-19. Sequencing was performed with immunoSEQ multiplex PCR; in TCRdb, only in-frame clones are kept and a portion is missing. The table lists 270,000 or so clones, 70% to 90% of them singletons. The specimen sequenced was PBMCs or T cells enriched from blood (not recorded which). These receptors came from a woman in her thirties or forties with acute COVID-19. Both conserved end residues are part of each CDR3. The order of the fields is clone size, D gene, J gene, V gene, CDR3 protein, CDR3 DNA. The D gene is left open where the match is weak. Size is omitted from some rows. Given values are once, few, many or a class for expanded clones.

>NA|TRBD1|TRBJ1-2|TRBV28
CASSFLTDRAIAVGTF
TGTGCCAGCAGTTTCCTTACTGACAGGGCAATTGCCGTAGGGACCTTC
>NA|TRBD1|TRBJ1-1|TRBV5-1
CASSLDGTGAFF
TGCGCCAGCAGCTTGGATGGGACAGGTGCTTTCTTT
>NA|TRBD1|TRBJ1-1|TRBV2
CASSVDRMNTEAFF
TGTGCCAGCAGTGTGGACAGGATGAACACTGAAGCTTTCTTT
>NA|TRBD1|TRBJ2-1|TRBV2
CASSDSRDRAYNEQFF
TGTGCCAGCAGTGATAGCCGGGACAGAGCCTACAATGAGCAGTTCTTC
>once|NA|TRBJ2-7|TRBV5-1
CASSWEYLEQYF
TGCGCCAGCAGCTGGGAGTACTTGGAGCAGTACTTC
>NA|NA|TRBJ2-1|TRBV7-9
CASSFTGYNEQFF
TGTGCCAGCAGCTTTACCGGTTACAATGAGCAGTTCTTC
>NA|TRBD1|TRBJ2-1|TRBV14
CASRSGTGLNEQFF
TGTGCCAGCAGGTCCGGGACAGGACTCAATGAGCAGTTCTTC
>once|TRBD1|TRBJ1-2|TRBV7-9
CASSNGQGRGYTF
TGTGCCAGCAGTAATGGACAGGGTCGGGGCTACACCTTC
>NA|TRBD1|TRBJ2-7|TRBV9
CASSPLPGQGSYEQYF
TGTGCCAGCAGCCCCCTCCCGGGACAGGGCTCCTACGAGCAGTACTTC
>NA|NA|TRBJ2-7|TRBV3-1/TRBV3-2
CASSPTSWNEQYF
TGTGCCAGCAGCCCCACTAGTTGGAACGAGCAGTACTTC
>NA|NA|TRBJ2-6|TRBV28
CASRLRTSGANVLTF
TGTGCCAGCAGGCTAAGAACCTCTGGGGCCAACGTCCTGACTTTC
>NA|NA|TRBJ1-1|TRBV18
CASSQRQDHTEAFF
TGTGCCAGCTCACAGAGACAGGATCACACTGAAGCTTTCTTT
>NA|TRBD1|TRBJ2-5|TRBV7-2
CASSLGTVQETQYF
TGTGCCAGCAGCTTGGGGACAGTCCAAGAGACCCAGTACTTC
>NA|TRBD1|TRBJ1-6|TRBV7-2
CASSLEGTGYNSPLHF
TGTGCCAGCAGCTTAGAAGGGACAGGCTATAATTCACCCCTCCACTTT
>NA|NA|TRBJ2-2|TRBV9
CASSVLGGVGELFF
TGTGCCAGCAGCGTTCTAGGGGGAGTCGGGGAGCTGTTTTTT
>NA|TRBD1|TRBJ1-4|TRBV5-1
CASSMTGATNEKLFF
TGCGCCAGCAGCATGACAGGGGCAACTAATGAAAAACTGTTTTTT
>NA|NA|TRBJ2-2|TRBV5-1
CASSFGNTGELFF
TGCGCCAGCAGCTTCGGTAACACCGGGGAGCTGTTTTTT
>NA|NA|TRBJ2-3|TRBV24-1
CATSDSQGGDTQYF
TGTGCCACCAGTGATTCCCAGGGGGGAGATACGCAGTATTTT
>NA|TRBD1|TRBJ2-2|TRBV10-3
CAISGQGGEGELFF
TGTGCCATCAGCGGACAGGGGGGAGAGGGGGAGCTGTTTTTT
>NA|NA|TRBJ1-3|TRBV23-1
CASPMEGTSSGNTIYF
TGCGCCAGTCCAATGGAGGGTACGTCCTCAGGAAACACCATATATTTT
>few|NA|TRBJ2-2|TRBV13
CASSAPGANTGELFF
TGTGCCAGCAGCGCCCCCGGTGCCAACACCGGGGAGCTGTTTTTT
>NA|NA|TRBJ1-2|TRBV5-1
CASSLTAGINYGYTF
TGCGCCAGCAGCTTGACGGCCGGGATCAACTATGGCTACACCTTC
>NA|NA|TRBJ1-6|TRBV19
CASSPEWQGGGSPLHF
TGTGCCAGTAGCCCCGAGTGGCAGGGAGGAGGGTCACCCCTCCACTTT
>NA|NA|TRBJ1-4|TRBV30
CAWTLGGAREKLFF
TGTGCCTGGACCTTAGGGGGGGCGCGCGAAAAACTGTTTTTT
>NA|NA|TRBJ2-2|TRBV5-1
CASSLAGVGGTGELFF
TGCGCCAGCAGCTTGGCCGGGGTTGGAGGCACCGGGGAGCTGTTTTTT
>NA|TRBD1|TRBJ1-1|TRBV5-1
CASSLDSRTGESADTEAFF
TGCGCCAGCAGCTTGGACTCCCGAACAGGGGAGTCGGCGGACACTGAAGCTTTCTTT
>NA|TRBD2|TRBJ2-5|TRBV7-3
CASSLMGLIQETQYF
TGTGCCAGCAGCTTAATGGGACTAATCCAAGAGACCCAGTACTTC
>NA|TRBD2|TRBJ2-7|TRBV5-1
CASSPRGKRESSYEQYF
TGCGCCAGCAGCCCTCGGGGGAAGCGGGAGTCCTCCTACGAGCAGTACTTC